The 3 T cell receptor beta chains given below trace back to one sample, sequenced in a study of response to subunit inactivated influenza vaccine. TCRdb recomputed calls from the RT-PCR reads with MiXCR, one row per CDR3 protein. In the table there are around 470,000 distinct CDR3 sequences, less than 7.5% of which are singletons. Specimen: PBMCs from blood, collected less than 30 months after vaccination. These receptors were collected from a man aged 50 to 69 who received an inactivated influenza vaccine.

This clonotype was observed many times. This chain joins TRBV5-1 and TRBJ2-1; no reliable D call. This CDR3 region has 12 residues. The V gene lost 4 bases and the J gene lost 7 bases, with 9 bases spanning the gap. Germline CDR1 is SGHRS and CDR2 is YFSETQ. The CDR3 sequence: CASSLTPNEQFF. The CDR3 coding sequence is TGCGCCAGCAGCCTAACTCCTAATGAGCAGTTCTTC.

This clonotype was counted many times. The chain carries TRBV6-1 and TRBJ2-1; tentatively, D is TRBD2 (5 bases). The germline V and J ends were trimmed by 7 bases and 0 bases, with 13 bases remaining between them. CDR1 and CDR2 from the germline V gene are MNHNS and SASEGT. The CDR3 runs to 15 residues. The CDR3 sequence is CASTEMAGSYNEQFF. DNA of the CDR3: TGTGCCAGCACCGAAATGGCGGGCTCCTACAATGAGCAGTTCTTC.

The sample holds many counts of this clonotype. CDR3 in amino acids: CASRDALTSYEQYF. CDR3 sequence (DNA): TGTGCCAGCAGGGATGCACTGACCTCCTACGAGCAGTACTTC. The V and J genes are TRBV2 and TRBJ2-7; D is undetermined. Trimming stripped 6 bases from V and 0 bases from J, with 12 bases between. Germline V CDR1 and CDR2: SNHLY, FYNNEI. The CDR3 runs to 14 residues.